A selection of T cell receptor beta chains follows, all from one sample in a study of control samples from healthy donors and cancer patients. Repertoires were generated with immunoSEQ multiplex PCR, while TCRdb's copy carries only in-frame clones and drops some. The profile shows about 250,000 clones, roughly 82% of them singletons. Material for sequencing was PBMCs. These receptors all come from a woman aged 55-69 years with lung cancer. CDR3s include the opening cysteine and the closing phenylalanine or tryptophan. D genes are given only for firm matches. The size entry is marked missing in some rows and otherwise reads once, few, many or a size class.

cdr3_nt: TGCAGTGCTGGCCGGGGGCATGGCTACACCTTC
cdr3_aa: CSAGRGHGYTF
d_call: .
v_call: TRBV20-1
j_call: TRBJ1-2
clone_size: .

cdr3_nt: TGTGCCAGCAGCCAAGCGGGGGCAAGCAATCAGCCCCAGCATTTT
cdr3_aa: CASSQAGASNQPQHF
d_call: .
v_call: TRBV3-1/TRBV3-2
j_call: TRBJ1-5
clone_size: .

cdr3_nt: TGTGCCAGCAGAGGACCGATGGAGGAGACCCAGTACTTC
cdr3_aa: CASRGPMEETQYF
d_call: .
v_call: TRBV5-4
j_call: TRBJ2-5
clone_size: .

cdr3_nt: TGTGCCAGCAGCCCGCCGGGACAATACTACGAGCAGTACTTC
cdr3_aa: CASSPPGQYYEQYF
d_call: .
v_call: TRBV13
j_call: TRBJ2-7
clone_size: .

cdr3_nt: TGCGCCAGCAGCTTGGAAATAGCGAGTGAGCAGTTCTTC
cdr3_aa: CASSLEIASEQFF
d_call: .
v_call: TRBV5-1
j_call: TRBJ2-1
clone_size: .

cdr3_nt: TGTGCCAGCAGCCTAGCGGGAGTTTGGAATGAGCAGTTCTTC
cdr3_aa: CASSLAGVWNEQFF
d_call: TRBD2
v_call: TRBV11-2
j_call: TRBJ2-1
clone_size: .

cdr3_nt: TGTGCCAGCAGCCCTAGCGGGGGGACCTACGAGCAGTACTTC
cdr3_aa: CASSPSGGTYEQYF
d_call: TRBD2
v_call: TRBV7-3
j_call: TRBJ2-7
clone_size: .

cdr3_nt: TGTGCCAGCAGTCCCCAGGGGGGCTCGGCCTTCTACGAGCAGTACTTC
cdr3_aa: CASSPQGGSAFYEQYF
d_call: .
v_call: TRBV28
j_call: TRBJ2-7
clone_size: .

cdr3_nt: TGTGCCAGCAGCCCCCCGGGACTAGACTACGAGCAGTACTTC
cdr3_aa: CASSPPGLDYEQYF
d_call: TRBD2
v_call: TRBV7-9
j_call: TRBJ2-7
clone_size: .

cdr3_nt: TGCAGCGTTGAAGATTCTACGGACCCTCTTAACCAAGAGACCCAGTACTTC
cdr3_aa: CSVEDSTDPLNQETQYF
d_call: .
v_call: TRBV29-1
j_call: TRBJ2-5
clone_size: .

cdr3_nt: TGTGCCAGCAGCCCACGGGGGCAGGGGGTTTCCTACGAGCAGTACTTC
cdr3_aa: CASSPRGQGVSYEQYF
d_call: .
v_call: TRBV5-5
j_call: TRBJ2-7
clone_size: once

cdr3_nt: TGTGCCAGCAAAGGTAACGGGGTCCCCAATCAGCCCCAGCATTTT
cdr3_aa: CASKGNGVPNQPQHF
d_call: .
v_call: TRBV28
j_call: TRBJ1-5
clone_size: .

cdr3_nt: TGTGCCAGTCGCACGTTACAAGGGGGCACTGAAGCTTTCTTT
cdr3_aa: CASRTLQGGTEAFF
d_call: .
v_call: TRBV6-5
j_call: TRBJ1-1
clone_size: .

cdr3_nt: TGTGCCAGCAGCTTACAGGGAACGGATACGCAGTATTTT
cdr3_aa: CASSLQGTDTQYF
d_call: .
v_call: TRBV7-2
j_call: TRBJ2-3
clone_size: .

cdr3_nt: TGTGCTAGTGCCCCCCTGGCAGATACGCAGTATTTT
cdr3_aa: CASAPLADTQYF
d_call: .
v_call: TRBV12-5
j_call: TRBJ2-3
clone_size: .